This is a list of T cell receptor beta chains from one sample in a study of T-cell memory formation after mild COVID-19. One entry per CDR3 protein results from TCRdb running MiXCR on the 5' RACE reads. The sample holds 350,000 to 500,000 distinct CDR3 sequences, around 20% seen once. The specimen was PBMCs or a T cell subset sorted from them (not recorded which). These receptors were collected from an adult woman who had mild COVID-19 (a few samples of this study predate the infection). Cell type and time point are not known. The CDR3 runs from the conserved cysteine through the conserved F or W. The order of the fields is J gene, clone size, V gene, D gene, CDR3 protein, CDR3 DNA. A D gene is named only where the DNA matches it firmly. Only some rows state a clone size, as once, few, many or a class for expanded clones.

TRBJ2-7	-	TRBV7-6	-	CASSLGPTGEQYF	TGTGCCAGCAGCTTAGGGCCCACGGGCGAGCAGTACTTC
TRBJ1-5	-	TRBV12-3/TRBV12-4	-	CASSLVGTGIVPQHF	TGTGCCAGCAGTTTAGTTGGAACAGGGATAGTGCCCCAGCATTTT
TRBJ2-3	few	TRBV2	TRBD1	CASSESRDRSTDTQYF	TGTGCCAGCAGCGAGAGCCGGGACAGGAGCACAGATACGCAGTATTTT
TRBJ2-1	few	TRBV27	-	CASSSLVMDEQFF	TGTGCCAGCAGTTCATTGGTTATGGATGAGCAGTTCTTC
TRBJ1-3	-	TRBV11-3	-	CASSDWARNTIYF	TGTGCCAGCAGCGATTGGGCAAGGAACACCATATATTTT
TRBJ1-1	few	TRBV18	-	CASSNGQTFMNTEAFF	TGTGCCAGCTCTAACGGACAGACCTTCATGAACACTGAAGCTTTCTTT
TRBJ2-4	-	TRBV6-2/TRBV6-3	TRBD1	CASSWWDRKNIQYF	TGTGCCAGCAGTTGGTGGGACAGAAAAAACATTCAGTACTTC
TRBJ2-5	-	TRBV11-3	TRBD2	CASSLRGRAAETQYF	TGTGCCAGCTCCCTTCGCGGGAGGGCCGCAGAGACCCAGTACTTC
TRBJ2-3	-	TRBV7-3	TRBD2	CASTRPRGSLAGGADTQYF	TGTGCCAGCACCAGACCTCGAGGGAGTCTAGCGGGTGGCGCAGATACGCAGTATTTT
TRBJ1-1	many	TRBV5-6	TRBD1	CASSSRQGNMNTEAFF	TGTGCCAGCAGCTCCCGACAGGGCAACATGAACACTGAAGCTTTCTTT
TRBJ2-1	few	TRBV15	-	CATSATPGSYNEQFF	TGTGCCACCAGCGCCACCCCGGGAAGCTACAATGAGCAGTTCTTC
TRBJ2-3	-	TRBV23-1	-	CASSSGCTDTQYF	TGCGCCAGCAGTTCAGGTTGCACAGATACGCAGTATTTT
TRBJ2-1	-	TRBV4-2	TRBD2	CASSQVGDYIFNEQFF	TGTGCCAGCAGCCAAGTAGGGGACTACATTTTCAATGAGCAGTTCTTC
TRBJ2-3	few	TRBV12-3/TRBV12-4	TRBD2	CASSPRAGALSYTSTDTQYF	TGTGCCAGCAGCCCAAGGGCGGGAGCTCTATCCTACACTAGCACAGATACGCAGTATTTT
TRBJ1-5	few	TRBV20-1	-	CSASTGTSNQPQHF	TGCAGTGCTAGTACAGGGACTAGCAATCAGCCCCAGCATTTT
TRBJ1-1	-	TRBV11-2	-	CASSLGDRLGAFF	TGTGCCAGCAGCTTAGGTGACCGTTTGGGAGCTTTCTTT
TRBJ1-1	few	TRBV11-2	TRBD1	CASSLEDRVTEAFF	TGTGCCAGCAGCTTAGAAGACAGGGTCACTGAAGCTTTCTTT
TRBJ2-7	once	TRBV6-2/TRBV6-3	-	CASSYFPDYPYEQYF	TGTGCCAGCAGTTACTTTCCCGACTATCCCTACGAGCAGTACTTC
TRBJ2-1	-	TRBV7-3	TRBD2	CASSSGTSGDNEQFF	TGTGCCAGCAGCTCCGGGACTAGCGGGGACAATGAGCAGTTCTTC
TRBJ2-7	-	TRBV10-3	-	CAISHVQGYEQYF	TGTGCCATCAGTCATGTCCAGGGTTACGAGCAGTACTTC
TRBJ2-3	many	TRBV4-3	-	CASSQEGQGGSQYF	TGCGCCAGCAGCCAAGAGGGGCAGGGAGGCTCGCAGTATTTT
TRBJ1-1	-	TRBV12-3/TRBV12-4	-	CASSNIPGRGNTEAFF	TGTGCCAGCAGTAATATACCGGGACGAGGAAACACTGAAGCTTTCTTT
TRBJ2-5	-	TRBV24-1	-	CATSDLGRSGETQYF	TGTGCCACCAGTGACCTCGGACGGAGCGGGGAGACCCAGTACTTC
TRBJ2-3	-	TRBV6-5	-	CASTRGSTDTQYF	TGTGCCAGCACAAGGGGGTCCACAGATACGCAGTATTTT
TRBJ1-1	few	TRBV6-2/TRBV6-3	-	CASSSGGHVLTEAFF	TGTGCCAGCAGTTCTGGGGGACATGTATTGACTGAAGCTTTCTTT
TRBJ2-1	-	TRBV12-3/TRBV12-4	-	CASSLGPFNEQFF	TGTGCCAGCAGTTTAGGTCCGTTCAATGAGCAGTTCTTC
TRBJ2-1	-	TRBV9	TRBD2	CASSARTSGVGEQFF	TGTGCCAGCAGCGCTCGGACTAGCGGGGTTGGTGAGCAGTTCTTC
TRBJ1-2	few	TRBV7-8	TRBD1	CASSLAGTGGGYTF	TGTGCCAGCAGCTTAGCCGGGACAGGGGGTGGCTACACCTTC
TRBJ1-5	few	TRBV12-3/TRBV12-4	TRBD1	CASSHGQGARQPQHF	TGTGCCAGCAGTCACGGACAGGGGGCACGTCAGCCCCAGCATTTT
TRBJ2-5	many	TRBV5-1	TRBD2	CASSFLRLAGVETQYF	TGCGCCAGCAGCTTCCTCCGACTAGCGGGAGTGGAGACCCAGTACTTC
TRBJ1-2	few	TRBV29-1	TRBD1	CSVFGGTGYGYTF	TGCAGCGTTTTTGGTGGGACAGGGTACGGCTACACCTTC
TRBJ2-7	once	TRBV27	TRBD1	CASSLSRDRDHEQYF	TGTGCCAGCAGTTTATCGCGTGACAGGGACCACGAGCAGTACTTC